Following are 4 T cell receptor beta chains from one sample sequenced in a study of shared clonotypes between healthy human individuals. Method: immunoSEQ multiplex PCR; TCRdb's copy keeps in-frame clones and lacks some. The sample has nearly 1,000,000 clones, over 60% seen once. The source material was memory CD4+ T cells sorted from blood. Subset of the sample: CD45RA-negative fraction. These receptors all come from a man aged 18 to 30 in good health.

The chain couples TRBV2 to TRBJ1-5; no clear D gene. Trimming left V 4 bases short and J 9 bases short, with 13 bases between. There are 13 residues in the CDR3. Germline loops: CDR1 SNHLY, CDR2 FYNNEI. The CDR3 DNA follows: TGTGCCAGCAGTGCGTCAGCTGGGGTGCCCCAGCATTTT. Translated: CASSASAGVPQHF.

V and J are TRBV14 and TRBJ2-2; TRBD1 agrees at 10 bases. CDR3 length: 14 residues. Germline trimming cut 5 bases from V and 7 bases from J; bases unmatched to any gene: 4. CDR1 and CDR2 from the germline V gene are SGHDN and FVKESK. CDR3 nucleotide sequence: TGTGCCAGCAGCTTTCGGACAGGGGGCGGGGAGCTGTTTTTT. This codes for CASSFRTGGGELFF.

V usage is TRBV6-1 and J usage is TRBJ2-1; D remains unclear. The V gene lost 7 bases and the J gene lost 8 bases, with 9 bases spanning the gap. Germline V gene sequence: CDR1 MNHNS, CDR2 SASEGT. CDR3 length: 11 amino acids. The CDR3 spells CASNLIHEQFF. In nucleotides, the CDR3 is TGTGCCAGCAACCTCATTCATGAGCAGTTCTTC.

The chain links TRBV27 to TRBJ2-7; no clear D. Trimming cost V 2 bases and J 3 bases, with 8 bases left between them. The CDR3 totals 13 residues. Germline lookup yields CDR1 MNHEY and CDR2 SMNVEV (reference sequence). The DNA of the CDR3 is TGTGCCAGCAGTTTAACAAAACTCTACGAGCAGTACTTC. Translation: CASSLTKLYEQYF.